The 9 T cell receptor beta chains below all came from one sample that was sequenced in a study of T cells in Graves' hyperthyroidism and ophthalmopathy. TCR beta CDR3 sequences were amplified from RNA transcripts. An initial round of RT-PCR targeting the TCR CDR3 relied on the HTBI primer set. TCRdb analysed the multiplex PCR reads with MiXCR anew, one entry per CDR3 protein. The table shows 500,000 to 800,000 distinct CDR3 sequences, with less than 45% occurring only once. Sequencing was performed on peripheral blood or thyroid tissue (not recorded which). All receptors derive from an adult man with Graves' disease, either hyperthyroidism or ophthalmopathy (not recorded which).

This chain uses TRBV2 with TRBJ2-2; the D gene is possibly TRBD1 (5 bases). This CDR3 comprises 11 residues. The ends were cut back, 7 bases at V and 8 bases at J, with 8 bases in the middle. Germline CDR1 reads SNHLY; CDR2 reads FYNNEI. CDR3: CASKRTGELFF. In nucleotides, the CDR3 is TGTGCCAGCAAAAGGACAGGGGAGCTGTTTTTT.

The CDR3 DNA reads as TGTGCCATCAGTGTGGACAGGGGCAATCAGCCCCAGTACTTC. Translating it yields CAISVDRGNQPQYF. V is TRBV10-3 and J is TRBJ2-5, with 9 positions matching TRBD1. The V gene's germline CDR1 is ENHRY and CDR2 SYGVKD. V shed 4 bases, J shed 9 bases, and the junction held 9 bases outside the gene matches. The CDR3 extends over 14 amino acids.

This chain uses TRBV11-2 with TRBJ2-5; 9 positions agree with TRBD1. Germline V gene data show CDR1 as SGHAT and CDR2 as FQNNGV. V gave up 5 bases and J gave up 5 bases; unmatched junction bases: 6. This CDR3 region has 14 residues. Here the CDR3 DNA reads TGTGCCAGCAGCCAGCTACAGGGGGCTGAGACCCAGTACTTC. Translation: CASSQLQGAETQYF.

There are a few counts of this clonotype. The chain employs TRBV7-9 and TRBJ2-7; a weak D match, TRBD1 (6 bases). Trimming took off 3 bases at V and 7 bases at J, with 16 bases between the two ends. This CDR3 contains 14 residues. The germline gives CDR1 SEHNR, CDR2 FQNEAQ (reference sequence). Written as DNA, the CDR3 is TGTGCCAGCAGCTTGGTCGGCGACCAGGGGGAGCAGTACTTC. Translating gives CASSLVGDQGEQYF. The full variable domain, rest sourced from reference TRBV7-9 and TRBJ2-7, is DTGVSQNPRHKITKRGQNVTFRCDPISEHNRLYWYRQTLGQGPEFLTYFQNEAQLEKSRLLSDRFSAERPKGSFSTLEIQRTEQGDSAMYLCASSLVGDQGEQYFGPGTRLTVT.

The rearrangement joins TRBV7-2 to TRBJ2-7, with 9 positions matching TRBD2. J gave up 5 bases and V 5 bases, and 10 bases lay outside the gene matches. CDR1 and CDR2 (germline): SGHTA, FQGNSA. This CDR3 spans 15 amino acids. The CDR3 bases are TGTGCCAGCAGCGTAGGGGCGGGAGGGCGGCACGAGCAGTACTTC. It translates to CASSVGAGGRHEQYF. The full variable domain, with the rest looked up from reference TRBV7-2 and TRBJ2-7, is GAGVSQSPSNKVTEKGKDVELRCDPISGHTALYWYRQSLGQGLEFLIYFQGNSAPDKSGLPSDRFSAERTGGSVSTLTIQRTQQEDSAVYLCASSVGAGGRHEQYFGPGTRLTVT.

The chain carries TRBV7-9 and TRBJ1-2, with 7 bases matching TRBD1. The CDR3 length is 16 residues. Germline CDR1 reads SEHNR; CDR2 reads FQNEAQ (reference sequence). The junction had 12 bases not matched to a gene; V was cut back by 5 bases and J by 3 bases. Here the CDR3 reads CASSQVSGQGDYGYTF. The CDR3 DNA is TGTGCCAGCAGCCAAGTTTCCGGTCAGGGGGACTATGGCTACACCTTC. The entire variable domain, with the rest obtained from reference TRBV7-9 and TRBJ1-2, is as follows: DTGVSQNPRHKITKRGQNVTFRCDPISEHNRLYWYRQTLGQGPEFLTYFQNEAQLEKSRLLSDRFSAERPKGSFSTLEIQRTEQGDSAMYLCASSQVSGQGDYGYTFGSGTRLTVV.

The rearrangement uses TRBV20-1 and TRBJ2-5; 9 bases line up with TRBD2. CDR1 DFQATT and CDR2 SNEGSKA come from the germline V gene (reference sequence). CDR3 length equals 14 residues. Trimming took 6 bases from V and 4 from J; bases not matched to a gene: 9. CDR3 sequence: CSAKPGLARETQYF. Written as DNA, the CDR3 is TGCAGTGCAAAACCCGGACTAGCGCGAGAGACCCAGTACTTC.

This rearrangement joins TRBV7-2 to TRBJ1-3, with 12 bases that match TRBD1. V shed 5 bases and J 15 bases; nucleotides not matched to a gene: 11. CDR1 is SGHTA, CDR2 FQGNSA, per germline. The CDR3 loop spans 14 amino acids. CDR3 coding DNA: TGTGCCAGCAGCCGGCCGGGACAGGGGGCTCAGGCATATTTT. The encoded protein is CASSRPGQGAQAYF. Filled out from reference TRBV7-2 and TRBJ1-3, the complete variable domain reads GAGVSQSPSNKVTEKGKDVELRCDPISGHTALYWYRQSLGQGLEFLIYFQGNSAPDKSGLPSDRFSAERTGGSVSTLTIQRTQQEDSAVYLCASSRPGQGAQAYFGEGSWLTVV.

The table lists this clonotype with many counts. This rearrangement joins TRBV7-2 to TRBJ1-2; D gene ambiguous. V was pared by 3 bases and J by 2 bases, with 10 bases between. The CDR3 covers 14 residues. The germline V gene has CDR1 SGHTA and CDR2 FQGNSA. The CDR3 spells CASSLELENYGYTF. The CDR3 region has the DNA TGTGCCAGCAGCTTGGAACTGGAGAACTATGGCTACACCTTC. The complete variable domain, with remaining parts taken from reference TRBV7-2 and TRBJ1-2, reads GAGVSQSPSNKVTEKGKDVELRCDPISGHTALYWYRQSLGQGLEFLIYFQGNSAPDKSGLPSDRFSAERTGGSVSTLTIQRTQQEDSAVYLCASSLELENYGYTFGSGTRLTVV.